The 25 T cell receptor beta chains presented below share a single source sample, sequenced in a study of T-cell memory formation after mild COVID-19. Each CDR3 protein is one row after TCRdb ran MiXCR on the 5' RACE reads. Altogether around 250,000 distinct CDR3 sequences are present, about 17% being singletons, with the ten largest covering roughly 24%. Sequencing was carried out using PBMCs or a T cell subset sorted from them (not recorded which). The receptor set was obtained from a man between 18 and 29 years old who had mild COVID-19 (a few samples of this study predate the infection). Cell type and time point are not known.

This clonotype appeared a few times. V is TRBV12-3 or TRBV12-4 and J is TRBJ1-1; D remains unclear. This CDR3 is 14 amino acids long. Trimming left V 4 bases short and J 1 base short, with 10 bases between. This CDR3 reads CASSSRRTNTEAFF. The CDR3 DNA reads TGTGCCAGCAGTTCTCGGCGAACGAACACTGAAGCTTTCTTT.

This clonotype has just one count. The V gene is TRBV13, the J gene TRBJ2-7; 7 bases line up with TRBD2. CDR1 PRHDT and CDR2 FYEKMQ come from the germline V gene (reference sequence). V was clipped by 6 bases and J by 7 bases; unmatched bases: 12. The CDR3 is 14 amino acids. The chain's CDR3 is CASREGWASGEQYF. The CDR3 bases are TGTGCCAGCAGGGAGGGTTGGGCTAGCGGAGAGCAGTACTTC.

This clonotype appeared many times. This chain connects TRBV7-2 to TRBJ2-3; D assignment may be TRBD1 or TRBD2 (5 bases each). CDR3 length equals 14 residues. Germline V lookup: CDR1 SGHTA, CDR2 FQGNSA. V lost 8 bases to trimming and J lost 0 bases, with 12 bases between them. CDR3 in DNA: TGTGCCAGCCTCCAGGGAGCTAGCACAGATACGCAGTATTTT. Its translation: CASLQGASTDTQYF.

The chain links TRBV7-2 to TRBJ2-7; 7 bases map to TRBD2. Germline-derived CDR1 and CDR2 are SGHTA and FQGNSA. The CDR3 spans 14 residues. V lost 3 bases and J lost 4; bases outside the gene matches: 6. In DNA, the CDR3 is TGTGCCAGCAGCTTCGGGGGGAGTTCGTACGAGCAGTACTTC. Amino acids: CASSFGGSSYEQYF.

This clonotype has ten or more counts. V gene TRBV9 combines with J gene TRBJ2-3; 9 bases agree with TRBD1. Germline V gives CDR1 SGDLS, CDR2 YYNGEE. V dropped 3 bases and J dropped 4; count of bases not matched to a gene: 6. This CDR3 is built from 15 residues. The CDR3 nucleotides read TGTGCCAGCAGCGGGGACAGGGCGGGGGCAGATACGCAGTATTTT. Amino acid sequence: CASSGDRAGADTQYF.

The rearrangement joins TRBV7-2 to TRBJ2-1; D unresolved. CDR1 is SGHTA and CDR2 is FQGNSA in the germline V gene. Trimming took 3 bases from V and 9 from J, leaving 24 bases between them. CDR3 length: 17 amino acids. The CDR3 sequence: CASSFIWARGKKIEQFF. CDR3 DNA sequence: TGTGCCAGCAGCTTTATCTGGGCGAGAGGAAAGAAGATTGAGCAGTTCTTC.

The chain is built from TRBV6-6 and TRBJ2-5; TRBD2 matches at 9 bases. Trimming took 9 bases from V and 5 from J; bases not matched to a gene: 10. CDR1 and CDR2 from the germline V gene are MNHNY and SVGAGI (reference sequence). This CDR3 comprises 14 residues. The chain's CDR3 is CASVALAGSETQYF. The CDR3 bases are TGTGCCAGTGTAGCCCTAGCGGGGAGTGAGACCCAGTACTTC.

A few counts support this clonotype. The chain uses TRBV4-3 and TRBJ2-2; D is perhaps TRBD2 (5 bases). V was clipped by 9 bases and J by 6 bases, with 14 bases between them. From germline, CDR1 is LGHNA and CDR2 YSLEER. The CDR3 loop spans 13 amino acids. This CDR3 reads CARARGGSGELFF. The CDR3 DNA reads TGCGCCAGGGCTCGGGGTGGGTCCGGGGAGCTGTTTTTT.

This rearrangement joins TRBV5-1 to TRBJ2-1, with D unclear. V shed 0 bases and J shed 5 bases, with 9 bases lying between them. This CDR3 is built from 14 residues. Germline CDR1 is SGHRS and CDR2 is YFSETQ. The CDR3 spells CASSLEQPNNEQFF. The CDR3 DNA follows: TGCGCCAGCAGCTTGGAACAGCCGAACAATGAGCAGTTCTTC.

Only a few counts were recorded for this clonotype. The rearrangement links TRBV30 to TRBJ2-2; 9 nucleotides line up with TRBD2. With 2 bases clipped from V and 5 bases from J, the junction kept 3 bases outside the gene matches. Germline V gene lookup returns CDR1 GTSNPN and CDR2 SVGIG (reference sequence). CDR3 size: 14 residues. In nucleotides, the CDR3 is TGTGCCTGGAGTCTAGCGGGGACAACCGGGGAGCTGTTTTTT. Translated, it gives CAWSLAGTTGELFF.

The chain has TRBV9 and TRBJ2-1; 10 bases match TRBD2. The trim removed 0 bases at V and 4 bases at J, leaving 4 bases unmatched. The length of the CDR3 is 16 residues. The germline V gene has CDR1 SGDLS and CDR2 YYNGEE. CDR3 loop: CASSVGGAGGYNEQFF. The CDR3 DNA is TGTGCCAGCAGCGTAGGAGGAGCGGGGGGGTACAATGAGCAGTTCTTC.

V and J are TRBV4-2 and TRBJ2-5, with TRBD2 identical over 9 bases. Germline V gene sequence: CDR1 LGHNA, CDR2 YNFKEQ. Germline trimming cut 1 base from V and 6 bases from J; bases unmatched to any gene: 6. The CDR3 loop spans 15 amino acids. CDR3 amino acids: CASSQAGGGAKTQYF. In nucleotides, the CDR3 is TGTGCCAGCAGCCAAGCTGGCGGGGGGGCGAAGACCCAGTACTTC.

This clonotype was picked up a small number of times. The chain uses TRBV7-9 and TRBJ1-1, with D unresolved. Trimming cost V 3 bases and J 10 bases, with 18 bases left between them. CDR1 SEHNR and CDR2 FQNEAQ come from the germline V gene (reference sequence). The CDR3 has 14 amino acids. The DNA of the CDR3 is TGTGCCAGCAGCTTGTCTGATCGGGCCGACCGAGCTTTCTTT. This gives the protein CASSLSDRADRAFF.

The chain links TRBV12-5 to TRBJ1-1, with D tentatively TRBD1 (5 bases). Trimming left V 10 bases short and J 0 bases short, with 12 bases between. This CDR3 has 13 residues. The V gene's germline CDR1 is LGHNT and CDR2 FRNRAP. In DNA, the CDR3 is TGTGCTACCGCGGCGGGGCTGAACACTGAAGCTTTCTTT. Protein: CATAAGLNTEAFF.

The gene calls are TRBV7-2 and TRBJ2-5; perhaps D is TRBD1 or TRBD2 (6 bases each). The germline V and J ends were trimmed by 4 bases and 3 bases, with 18 bases remaining between them. This CDR3 comprises 16 residues. CDR1 and CDR2 (germline): SGHTA, FQGNSA. The DNA of the CDR3 is TGTGCCAGCAGCTCGAAGGGGGGCAGAGCGAAAGAGACCCAGTACTTC. Amino acid sequence: CASSSKGGRAKETQYF.

Only a few counts were recorded for this clonotype. This chain links TRBV5-5 with TRBJ2-7; D is perhaps TRBD1 or TRBD2 (6 bases each). V gave up 4 bases and J gave up 10 bases, with 15 bases separating them. Germline assignment: CDR1 SGHKS and CDR2 YYEKEE (reference sequence). The CDR3 loop spans 12 amino acids. The CDR3 DNA follows: TGTGCCAGCAGCCCGGTGGGGGGACACCAGTACTTC. This encodes CASSPVGGHQYF.

This chain links TRBV18 with TRBJ2-4, with D possibly TRBD1 on 5 matching bases. CDR1 and CDR2 from the germline V gene are KGHSH and LQKENI. Trimming stripped 6 bases from V and 8 bases from J, with 14 bases between. The CDR3 is made up of 13 amino acids. The CDR3 spells CASSRDRGDIQYF. CDR3 in DNA: TGTGCCAGCTCCCGCGACAGAGGTGACATTCAGTACTTC.

This clonotype was recorded a few times. The chain has TRBV20-1 and TRBJ2-3; D is uncertain. V was cut by 5 bases and J by 7 bases, with 10 bases left in between. Germline values: CDR1 DFQATT, CDR2 SNEGSKA (reference sequence). The CDR3 has 11 residues. DNA of the CDR3: TGCAGTGCTCAAAAGGCCTATACGCAGTATTTT. This encodes CSAQKAYTQYF.

This clonotype was recorded only once. This chain joins TRBV7-9 and TRBJ1-2; perhaps TRBD1 as D (5 bases). The CDR3 spans 15 residues. Germline loops: CDR1 SEHNR, CDR2 FQNEAQ (reference sequence). The V end was cut by 5 bases, the J end by 4 bases, with 17 bases between. This CDR3 is CASSPTLRVIYGYTF. The DNA of the CDR3 is TGTGCCAGCAGCCCCACCCTCAGGGTGATCTATGGCTACACCTTC.

The V gene is TRBV5-1, the J gene TRBJ2-1; 14 bases are a match to TRBD2. V was clipped by 7 bases and J by 7 bases; unmatched bases: 7. The CDR3 loop spans 15 amino acids. Germline CDR1 SGHRS, CDR2 YFSETQ. CDR3 nucleotides: TGCGCCAGCGCCTTCGGGACTAGCGGGGGAAATGAGCAGTTCTTC. Encoded protein: CASAFGTSGGNEQFF. Together with reference TRBV5-1 and TRBJ2-1, the CDR3 gives the full variable domain: KAGVTQTPRYLIKTRGQQVTLSCSPISGHRSVSWYQQTPGQGLQFLFEYFSETQRNKGNFPGRFSGRQFSNSRSEMNVSTLELGDSALYLCASAFGTSGGNEQFFGPGTRLTVL.

A few counts support this clonotype. V usage is TRBV11-2 and J usage is TRBJ2-3; no clear D. V lost 0 bases, J lost 14 bases, and 12 bases lay in between. The CDR3 length is 12 residues. Germline V gene data show CDR1 as SGHAT and CDR2 as FQNNGV. CDR3 residues: CASSLDPARRYF. The CDR3 DNA is TGTGCCAGCAGCTTAGATCCGGCTAGGAGGTATTTT.

This clonotype was recorded a few times. The chain is built from TRBV3-1 and TRBJ2-1; D is unclear. V was trimmed by 2 bases and J by 3 bases, leaving 11 bases between them. This CDR3 contains 15 residues. From germline, CDR1 is LGHDT and CDR2 YNNKEL (reference sequence). The CDR3 nucleotides read TGTGCCAGCAGCCAATCGGACGCTTTCTACAATGAGCAGTTCTTC. Translation gives CASSQSDAFYNEQFF.

This clonotype was counted only a few times. This rearrangement joins TRBV4-3 to TRBJ1-2; D ambiguous. This CDR3 contains 17 residues. The germline gives CDR1 LGHNA, CDR2 YSLEER. V gave up 0 bases and J gave up 4 bases, with 18 bases separating them. The CDR3 nucleotides are TGCGCCAGCAGCCAAGATCGGCAGGAGGAATTAGGCTATGGCTACACCTTC. Translating it yields CASSQDRQEELGYGYTF.

The chain joins TRBV6-5 to TRBJ2-3; the D is unclear. V gave up 2 bases and J gave up 2 bases, with 8 bases separating them. Germline CDR1 reads MNHEY; CDR2 reads SVGAGI. This CDR3 region has 14 residues. CDR3 loop: CASSYAVHTDTQYF. Written as DNA, the CDR3 is TGTGCCAGCAGTTACGCAGTTCACACAGATACGCAGTATTTT.

The chain joins TRBV6-5 to TRBJ1-6; D might be TRBD1 (6 bases). Trimming left V 7 bases short and J 10 bases short, with 14 bases between. The germline gives CDR1 MNHEY, CDR2 SVGAGI. The CDR3 sequence is 13 residues long. In DNA, the CDR3 is TGTGCCAGCAAGAGGGGGGTCGGGTCACCCCTCCACTTT. Translating gives CASKRGVGSPLHF.